The 8 T cell receptor beta chains below were found in one sample sequenced in a study of radiotherapy plus CTLA-4 blockade in lung cancer. TCRdb's copy holds only in-frame clones and misses some; the assay was immunoSEQ multiplex PCR. Of roughly 66,000 clones listed, about 85% are singletons. The sequenced sample was peripheral blood, obtained from a patient treated with radiotherapy plus ipilimumab. The receptor source for this set is a human donor with non-small cell lung cancer who had a partial response to radiotherapy plus ipilimumab.

The chain uses TRBV29-1 and TRBJ1-2, with 7 bases fitting TRBD1. J gave up 3 bases and V 1 base, and 8 bases lay outside the gene matches. CDR1 is SQVTM, CDR2 ANQGSEA, per germline. This CDR3 is 15 amino acids long. CDR3 amino acids: CSVEAPQGSYYGYTF. DNA for the CDR3: TGCAGCGTTGAAGCTCCACAGGGGTCCTACTATGGCTACACCTTC. Full variable domain (rest looked up from reference TRBV29-1 and TRBJ1-2): SAVISQKPSRDICQRGTSLTIQCQVDSQVTMMFWYRQQPGQSLTLIATANQGSEATYESGFVIDKFPISRPNLTFSTLTVSNMSPEDSSIYLCSVEAPQGSYYGYTFGSGTRLTVV.

J is TRBJ2-1 and V is TRBV5-1; TRBD1 aligns across 10 bases. CDR3 length equals 14 residues. Germline CDR1 and CDR2: SGHRS and YFSETQ. The trim removed 0 bases at V and 7 bases at J, leaving 1 base unmatched. The CDR3 coding sequence is TGCGCCAGCAGCTTGGGGACAGGGGGTAATGAGCAGTTCTTC. Amino acid sequence: CASSLGTGGNEQFF.

This rearrangement joins TRBV5-1 to TRBJ2-2; 8 bases align to TRBD2. Germline CDR1 SGHRS, CDR2 YFSETQ. V dropped 4 bases and J dropped 1; count of bases not matched to a gene: 6. The CDR3 sequence is 16 residues long. In DNA, the CDR3 is TGCGCCAGCAGCCCGAGCGGGAGTGGGAACACCGGGGAGCTGTTTTTT. Amino acid sequence: CASSPSGSGNTGELFF.

The rearrangement joins TRBV7-6 to TRBJ2-7, with 7 bases aligning to TRBD2. The CDR3 is 16 amino acids. CDR1 is SGHVS, CDR2 FNYEAQ, per germline. After removal of 0 bases from V and 6 bases from J, the junction contained 11 bases not matched to a gene. CDR3 sequence: CASSLATVTGGGEQYF. The CDR3 DNA reads as TGTGCCAGCAGCTTAGCGACGGTAACGGGAGGTGGCGAGCAGTACTTC. The full variable domain, with the rest looked up from reference TRBV7-6 and TRBJ2-7, is GAGVSQSPRYKVTKRGQDVALRCDPISGHVSLYWYRQALGQGPEFLTYFNYEAQQDKSGLPNDRFSAERPEGSISTLTIQRTEQRDSAMYRCASSLATVTGGGEQYFGPGTRLTVT.

This chain joins TRBV9 and TRBJ2-2; 7 nucleotides agree with TRBD2. Germline-derived CDR1 and CDR2 are SGDLS and YYNGEE. The CDR3 contains 13 residues. The V gene end was trimmed by 4 bases and the J gene end by 7 bases; junction bases not matched to a gene: 4. CDR3 DNA sequence: TGTGCCAGCAGCCCCGGGGGGTTCGGGGAGCTGTTTTTT. Its translation: CASSPGGFGELFF. The full variable domain, its missing parts supplied by reference TRBV9 and TRBJ2-2, is DSGVTQTPKHLITATGQRVTLRCSPRSGDLSVYWYQQSLDQGLQFLIQYYNGEERAKGNILERFSAQQFPDLHSELNLSSLELGDSALYFCASSPGGFGELFFGEGSRLTVL.

The genes are TRBV5-6 and TRBJ1-4; tentatively, D is TRBD1 (5 bases). V gave up 0 bases and J gave up 8 bases, with 14 bases separating them. Germline V lookup: CDR1 SGHDT, CDR2 YYEEEE. This CDR3 is built from 15 residues. This CDR3 is CASSLVSGGEEKLFF. CDR3 bases: TGTGCCAGCAGCTTGGTTTCCGGGGGAGAGGAAAAACTGTTTTTT.

The chain uses TRBV11-2 and TRBJ2-7; 8 bases fit TRBD2. Germline V lookup: CDR1 SGHAT, CDR2 FQNNGV. The CDR3 is made up of 15 amino acids. Trimming cost V 2 bases and J 1 base; bases outside gene matches: 4. The CDR3 region has the DNA TGTGCCAGCAGCTTAAGCATAGCGGGATCCTACGAGCAGTACTTC. Its protein is CASSLSIAGSYEQYF.

The chain uses TRBV5-1 and TRBJ2-5, with D possibly being TRBD1 (6 bases). Germline-derived CDR1 and CDR2 are SGHRS and YFSETQ. Trimming stripped 1 base from V and 2 bases from J, with 12 bases between. The CDR3 spans 15 residues. CDR3 sequence (DNA): TGCGCCAGCAGCTTGAATAGAAGGGGGCAAGAGACCCAGTACTTC. Amino acid sequence: CASSLNRRGQETQYF.